The 9 T cell receptor beta chains below were found in one sample sequenced in a study of blood T cells in healthy people across ages. The authors ran a second PCR of 7 to 11 cycles using a sample-barcoded 5' primer and a J-beta primer mix. TCRdb passed the 5' RACE reads through MiXCR, listing each CDR3 protein once. Among 650,000 to 1,000,000 distinct CDR3 sequences listed, about half were seen once. Sequenced input: blood. The source of these receptors is a man older than 75 in good health.

This clonotype was seen a handful of times. The chain combines TRBV11-1 with TRBJ2-3, with D unresolved. This CDR3 spans 13 amino acids. Trimming cost V 5 bases and J 5 bases, with 11 bases left between them. Germline-derived CDR1 and CDR2 are SGHAT and FQDESV (reference sequence). The CDR3 nucleotides are TGTGCCAGCAGCCTAAGGTTCGGAGATACGCAGTATTTT. Protein sequence: CASSLRFGDTQYF.

This clonotype came up a few times. The J gene is TRBJ1-5, the V gene TRBV6-4; no definite D call. The V and J ends lost 3 bases and 8 bases respectively, with 11 bases between them. The CDR3 has 13 amino acids. The germline V gene encodes CDR1 MRHNA and CDR2 SNTAGT. The CDR3 nucleotides read TGTGCCAGCAGTGATATAATAAGAAAGCCCCAGCATTTT. It encodes CASSDIIRKPQHF.

The genes are TRBV5-1 and TRBJ2-1; 7 nucleotides line up with TRBD1. CDR1 SGHRS and CDR2 YFSETQ come from the germline V gene. This CDR3 contains 16 residues. After removal of 0 bases from V and 8 bases from J, the junction contained 11 bases not matched to a gene. CDR3 sequence (DNA): TGCGCCAGCAGCTTGGCCGGGACAGTCAGACTGCATGAGCAGTTCTTC. Protein product: CASSLAGTVRLHEQFF.

Only a few counts were recorded for this clonotype. CDR3 nucleotides: TGTGCCTGTTCCCCCGGCCAAGAGACCCAGTACTTC. It specifies CACSPGQETQYF. This chain connects TRBV30 to TRBJ2-5; D not certain. Germline V gives CDR1 GTSNPN, CDR2 SVGIG (reference sequence). V was clipped by 6 bases and J by 1 base, with 9 bases between them. The CDR3 sequence is 12 residues long.

V usage is TRBV6-4 and J usage is TRBJ2-1, with D perhaps TRBD1 (6 bases). The CDR3 sequence is 15 residues long. CDR1 is MRHNA and CDR2 is SNTAGT in the germline V gene. V lost 0 bases and J lost 8, with 14 bases in between. CDR3 DNA: TGTGCCAGCAGTGACTCGTCTGGGGGCAGCGATGAGCAGTTCTTC. The encoded protein is CASSDSSGGSDEQFF.

The rearrangement links TRBV4-3 to TRBJ1-5, with 8 bases fitting TRBD1. The CDR3 consists of 18 residues. V was clipped by 0 bases and J by 4 bases; unmatched bases: 11. The germline gives CDR1 LGHNA, CDR2 YSLEER. DNA of the CDR3: TGCGCCAGCAGCCAAGACCCATGGGGGACAGGAGTAAATCAGCCCCAGCATTTT. Encoded protein: CASSQDPWGTGVNQPQHF.

The chain joins TRBV7-2 to TRBJ2-4, with D maybe TRBD2 (6 bases). V lost 1 base and J 1 base, leaving 8 bases between the germline ends. There are 15 residues in the CDR3. Germline V CDR1 and CDR2: SGHTA, FQGNSA. This chain's CDR3 is CASSLGAGAKNIQYF. CDR3 nucleotide sequence: TGTGCCAGCAGCTTAGGGGCGGGGGCCAAAAACATTCAGTACTTC. Full variable domain (rest looked up from reference TRBV7-2 and TRBJ2-4): GAGVSQSPSNKVTEKGKDVELRCDPISGHTALYWYRQSLGQGLEFLIYFQGNSAPDKSGLPSDRFSAERTGGSVSTLTIQRTQQEDSAVYLCASSLGAGAKNIQYFGAGTRLSVL.

The chain recombines TRBV11-2 with TRBJ2-4, with 8 bases that match TRBD2. The tail of the sequence fits TRBJ2-7 better, so the J call may be wrong. The CDR3 has 15 residues. The V gene's germline CDR1 is SGHAT and CDR2 FQNNGV. DNA of the CDR3: TGTGCCAGCAGTCCCGGGAGCGGGAGTCCCTGCGAGCAGTACTTC. This codes for CASSPGSGSPCEQYF.

The V and J genes are TRBV7-2 and TRBJ1-1; D is unresolved. CDR3 length equals 15 residues. V dropped 1 base and J dropped 4 bases, with 13 bases sitting between them. Germline assignment: CDR1 SGHTA and CDR2 FQGNSA. CDR3 sequence (DNA): TGTGCCAGCAGCTTAGATTCGGCCTTCGGCACTGAAGCTTTCTTT. Translated: CASSLDSAFGTEAFF.